These 17 T cell receptor beta chains came from one sample sequenced in a study of T cells in localized non-small cell lung cancer. Sequencing used immunoSEQ multiplex PCR; TCRdb keeps in-frame clones, though not all of them. Among approximately 30,000 clones listed, just over 90% were seen once. The material was peripheral blood, obtained before any cancer treatment. The receptors come from a female donor of 60 years or more with stage I lung adenocarcinoma.

The chain employs TRBV10-1 and TRBJ1-1; TRBD1 matches at 9 bases. Losses at the gene ends were 6 bases for V and 4 bases for J; bases not matched to a gene: 9. CDR1 and CDR2 from the germline V gene are WNHNN and SYGVQD (reference sequence). CDR3 length: 15 residues. The CDR3 DNA is TGCGCCAGCAGCCCCGGGACAGGGATAAGCACTGAAGCTTTCTTT. Protein sequence: CASSPGTGISTEAFF.

Concerning this clone itself: A read error may account for a junction end that differs from germline. This chain links TRBV7-9 with TRBJ2-5; TRBD2 aligns across 11 bases. Germline V lookup: CDR1 SEHNR, CDR2 FQNEAQ (reference sequence). CDR3 length equals 14 residues. The CDR3 bases are TGTGCCAGCAGCCTAGCGGGGGGACAAGAGACCCAGTACTTC. This translates into CASSLAGGQETQYF.

V and J are TRBV6-5 and TRBJ1-2, with 9 positions matching TRBD1. Germline V gene lookup returns CDR1 MNHEY and CDR2 SVGAGI. V gave up 5 bases and J gave up 5 bases; unmatched junction bases: 9. The length of the CDR3 is 15 residues. The CDR3 sequence is CASSLNRQGVYGYTF. CDR3 bases: TGTGCCAGCAGTCTCAACCGACAGGGGGTTTATGGCTACACCTTC.

This chain joins TRBV4-3 and TRBJ2-3, with 8 bases that match TRBD2. The CDR3 consists of 19 residues. Trimming took 0 bases from V and 0 from J; bases not matched to a gene: 11. Germline CDR1 and CDR2: LGHNA and YSLEER. The CDR3 loop reads CASSQDAARTSSSTDTQYF. DNA for the CDR3: TGCGCCAGCAGCCAAGATGCCGCTCGGACTAGCTCTAGCACAGATACGCAGTATTTT.

The gene calls are TRBV6-1 and TRBJ1-2; 8 bases are shared with TRBD1. Trimming removed 6 bases from V and 2 bases from J; junction bases left unmatched: 2. The CDR3 is 13 residues long. CDR1 is MNHNS and CDR2 is SASEGT in the germline V gene. CDR3 sequence: CASRGDRNYGYTF. The CDR3 DNA sequence: TGTGCCAGCAGAGGGGACAGGAACTATGGCTACACCTTC.

The chain combines TRBV6-5 with TRBJ1-3; D is ambiguous. The CDR3 consists of 15 residues. Looked up from germline, CDR1 is MNHEY and CDR2 is SVGAGI. Trimming took off 5 bases at V and 2 bases at J, with 13 bases between the two ends. The CDR3: CASSISKLAGNTIYF. The CDR3 region has the DNA TGTGCCAGCAGTATTAGTAAGCTGGCTGGAAACACCATATATTTT.

The CDR3 reads CASSLGTGRSFEKLFF. CDR3 nucleotides: TGTGCCAGCAGCCTCGGGACAGGGCGCTCGTTTGAAAAACTGTTTTTT. This chain links TRBV11-2 with TRBJ1-4; TRBD1 matches at 9 bases. The CDR3 sequence is 16 residues long. The germline gives CDR1 SGHAT, CDR2 FQNNGV. The V gene end was trimmed by 5 bases and the J gene end by 7 bases; junction bases not matched to a gene: 11.

This chain joins TRBV7-2 and TRBJ2-1; 9 nucleotides agree with TRBD1. The CDR3 has 15 amino acids. The V segment lost 5 bases and the J segment 4 bases; nucleotides outside the gene matches: 6. From germline, CDR1 is SGHTA and CDR2 FQGNSA. The CDR3 DNA sequence: TGTGCCAGCAGCGAAACCGGGACAGGGTACAATGAGCAGTTCTTC. This codes for CASSETGTGYNEQFF.

V and J are TRBV11-3 and TRBJ2-3, with 10 bases fitting TRBD2. The CDR3 extends over 16 amino acids. V lost 3 bases and J lost 6; bases outside the gene matches: 9. Germline CDR1 is SGHNT and CDR2 is YENEEA. The CDR3 region is CASSFGGLAMVDTQYF. DNA of the CDR3: TGTGCCAGCAGCTTCGGGGGACTAGCGATGGTGGATACGCAGTATTTT.

The chain uses TRBV5-1 and TRBJ2-7; D may correspond to TRBD1 or TRBD2 (5 bases each). Germline CDR1 and CDR2: SGHRS and YFSETQ. V dropped 0 bases and J dropped 0 bases, with 7 bases sitting between them. The CDR3 is made up of 14 amino acids. The CDR3 region is CASSLEGSSYEQYF. The CDR3 coding sequence is TGCGCCAGCAGCTTGGAGGGGAGCTCCTACGAGCAGTACTTC.

The V call is TRBV7-2, the J call TRBJ1-2; D is undetermined. The CDR3 has 13 residues. V gave up 5 bases and J gave up 3 bases, with 10 bases separating them. CDR1 and CDR2 from the germline V gene are SGHTA and FQGNSA. The CDR3 nucleotides are TGTGCCAGCAGCACTGGGGATTACTATGGCTACACCTTC. This codes for CASSTGDYYGYTF. Full variable domain (outside the CDR3, taken from reference TRBV7-2 and TRBJ1-2): GAGVSQSPSNKVTEKGKDVELRCDPISGHTALYWYRQSLGQGLEFLIYFQGNSAPDKSGLPSDRFSAERTGGSVSTLTIQRTQQEDSAVYLCASSTGDYYGYTFGSGTRLTVV.

The rearrangement joins TRBV9 to TRBJ1-1, with D maybe TRBD1 (6 bases). V was pared by 0 bases and J by 5 bases, with 14 bases between. Germline values: CDR1 SGDLS, CDR2 YYNGEE. The CDR3 runs 15 residues. The CDR3 DNA reads as TGTGCCAGCAGCGTAGATTTGGCAGGGGTTACTGAAGCTTTCTTT. Residues: CASSVDLAGVTEAFF.

The V call is TRBV28, the J call TRBJ1-2, with 7 bases aligning to TRBD1. This CDR3 comprises 15 residues. The V and J ends lost 2 bases and 2 bases, in that order; junction bases with no gene match: 5. In germline, CDR1 is MDHEN, CDR2 SYDVKM. The DNA of the CDR3 is TGTGCCAGCAGTTTAGGGGGGACAGCAAACTATGGCTACACCTTC. Translated: CASSLGGTANYGYTF.

This clone appeared a few times. The chain recombines TRBV7-2 with TRBJ2-1; TRBD2 aligns across 9 bases. Germline V lookup: CDR1 SGHTA, CDR2 FQGNSA. Unmatched junction bases numbered 3, after V lost 2 bases and J lost 7 bases. The CDR3 has 14 amino acids. CDR3 coding DNA: TGTGCCAGCAGCTTAAGCGGGGGGAGTAATGAGCAGTTCTTC. Its protein product is CASSLSGGSNEQFF.

CDR3 protein: CASSSTAGDRYGYTF. The DNA for the CDR3 is TGTGCCAGCAGTTCCACGGCAGGGGACAGATATGGCTACACCTTC. The chain links TRBV6-5 to TRBJ1-2; 7 bases line up with TRBD1. CDR3 length: 15 amino acids. Germline-derived CDR1 and CDR2 are MNHEY and SVGAGI. The ends lost 4 bases at V and 5 bases at J; junction bases unmatched: 10.

The chain joins TRBV5-6 to TRBJ2-7, with 10 nucleotides matching TRBD2. J gave up 5 bases and V 0 bases, and 11 bases lay outside the gene matches. Germline V gene data show CDR1 as SGHDT and CDR2 as YYEEEE. This CDR3 region has 17 residues. For the CDR3, the DNA is TGTGCCAGCAGCTTGGACGGGACTAGCGTGTTTCGGCACGAGCAGTACTTC. Its translation: CASSLDGTSVFRHEQYF.

The chain joins TRBV29-1 to TRBJ2-3; D might be TRBD1 (6 bases). Trimming took 1 base from V and 9 from J, leaving 17 bases between them. The CDR3 has 14 residues. Germline lookup yields CDR1 SQVTM and CDR2 ANQGSEA. The DNA for the CDR3 is TGCAGCGTTGAAGGACGCGGGCCTAGGGGGACGCAGTATTTT. As protein: CSVEGRGPRGTQYF.